These 9 T cell receptor beta chains share one sample of origin, sequenced in a study of blood T cell repertoires in COVID-19. The repertoire was sequenced with immunoSEQ multiplex PCR; TCRdb's copy has only in-frame clones and lacks some. The sample consists of around 50,000 clones, approximately 90% of them appearing once. The sequenced sample was peripheral blood. These receptors were obtained from a woman older than 75 with COVID-19, enrolled during active disease.

V is TRBV6-6 and J is TRBJ2-3, with TRBD2 matching over 10 bases. Per germline, CDR1 MNHNY and CDR2 SVGAGI (reference sequence). With 9 bases clipped from V and 4 bases from J, the junction kept 7 bases outside the gene matches. This CDR3 spans 14 amino acids. DNA for the CDR3: TGTGCCAGTGCAGGGACTAGCGTGTCAGATACGCAGTATTTT. It is translated as CASAGTSVSDTQYF.

The rearrangement uses TRBV12-3 or TRBV12-4 and TRBJ1-4; D perhaps matches TRBD1 (5 bases). The CDR3 has 13 amino acids. V was pared by 3 bases and J by 8 bases, with 10 bases between. The CDR3, as DNA: TGTGCCAGCAGTTTTCGGGGGGAAGAAAAACTGTTTTTT. It yields the protein CASSFRGEEKLFF.

The CDR3 DNA reads TGTGCCAGCAGCTTACTCACAGGGGGCGCGTACGAGCAGTACTTC. This translates into CASSLLTGGAYEQYF. The rearrangement joins TRBV11-2 to TRBJ2-7, with TRBD1 matching over 9 bases. The CDR3 is made up of 15 amino acids. V gave up 2 bases and J gave up 4 bases; unmatched junction bases: 6. The germline V gene encodes CDR1 SGHAT and CDR2 FQNNGV.

There are a few counts of this clone. V usage is TRBV6-6 and J usage is TRBJ1-1; 8 nucleotides agree with TRBD1. The CDR3 is 14 residues long. Germline trimming cut 0 bases from V and 4 bases from J; bases unmatched to any gene: 1. Germline values: CDR1 MNHNY, CDR2 SVGAGI (reference sequence). The CDR3 reads CASSYSGQATEAFF. The CDR3 DNA is TGTGCCAGCAGTTACTCGGGACAGGCCACTGAAGCTTTCTTT.

This chain connects TRBV6-6 to TRBJ1-5; 9 bases are a match to TRBD1. With V trimmed by 6 bases and J by 0 bases, 6 bases remained unmatched. This CDR3 has 16 amino acids. Germline V gives CDR1 MNHNY, CDR2 SVGAGI (reference sequence). This chain's CDR3 is CASSAGQGFSNQPQHF. The DNA for the CDR3 is TGTGCCAGCAGCGCGGGACAGGGATTTAGCAATCAGCCCCAGCATTTT.

The rearrangement links TRBV30 to TRBJ2-7, with D perhaps matching TRBD2 (5 bases). Germline V lookup: CDR1 GTSNPN, CDR2 SVGIG (reference sequence). Trimming pared 2 bases from V and 6 bases from J, leaving 20 bases between. The CDR3 has 15 residues. CDR3 residues: CAWSFISPGKSEQYF. The CDR3 DNA sequence: TGTGCCTGGAGTTTCATCAGTCCGGGGAAGAGCGAGCAGTACTTC.

The rearrangement links TRBV6-4 to TRBJ1-1, with 7 positions matching TRBD1. Germline V lookup: CDR1 MRHNA, CDR2 SNTAGT. The trim removed 6 bases at V and 1 base at J, leaving 2 bases unmatched. The CDR3 extends over 13 amino acids. CDR3 sequence reads: CASRQGPNTEAFF. The CDR3 nucleotides are TGTGCCAGCAGACAGGGGCCGAACACTGAAGCTTTCTTT.

The V and J genes are TRBV27 and TRBJ2-5; no clear D gene. The CDR3 covers 14 residues. The V and J ends lost 7 bases and 2 bases respectively, with 14 bases between them. Germline V gene lookup returns CDR1 MNHEY and CDR2 SMNVEV (reference sequence). CDR3 DNA sequence: TGTGCCAGCACCAAATATGCAGGACAAGAGACCCAGTACTTC. Translation: CASTKYAGQETQYF.

This clone came up once. The chain carries TRBV5-1 and TRBJ1-2; TRBD1 might be the D (6 bases). The CDR3 consists of 14 residues. Looked up from germline, CDR1 is SGHRS and CDR2 is YFSETQ. Trimming removed 4 bases from V and 8 bases from J, with 18 bases in between. CDR3 in amino acids: CASSVGTSSYGYTF. The DNA of the CDR3 is TGCGCCAGCAGCGTCGGGACAAGTAGTTACGGCTACACCTTC.